This T cell receptor beta chain was recorded in a study of shared clonotypes between healthy human individuals. The V and J ends lost 2 bases and 10 bases respectively, with 9 bases between them. The CDR3 totals 11 residues. Germline-derived CDR1 and CDR2 are DFQATT and SNEGSKA (reference sequence). The assay ran at deep level. Every immunoSEQ plate was one replicate of a subset's evenly spread DNA. It was around 0.3 ug DNA, roughly 30,000 T cell genomes, that went into each replicate PCR of unsorted PBMC. TCRdb's table, derived via immunoSEQ multiplex PCR, lists solely in-frame clones and lacks some. The sample carries 550,000 to 600,000 clones, around 81% recorded once.

What was sequenced was PBMCs. V is TRBV20-1 and J is TRBJ2-1; the D is unclear. The receptor's source is a woman aged 40 to 50 in good health. Some clones in this sample may be carry-over from other donors' samples. The CDR3 sequence is CSARYQREQFF. The CDR3 coding sequence is TGCAGTGCTAGATACCAGAGGGAGCAGTTCTTC.